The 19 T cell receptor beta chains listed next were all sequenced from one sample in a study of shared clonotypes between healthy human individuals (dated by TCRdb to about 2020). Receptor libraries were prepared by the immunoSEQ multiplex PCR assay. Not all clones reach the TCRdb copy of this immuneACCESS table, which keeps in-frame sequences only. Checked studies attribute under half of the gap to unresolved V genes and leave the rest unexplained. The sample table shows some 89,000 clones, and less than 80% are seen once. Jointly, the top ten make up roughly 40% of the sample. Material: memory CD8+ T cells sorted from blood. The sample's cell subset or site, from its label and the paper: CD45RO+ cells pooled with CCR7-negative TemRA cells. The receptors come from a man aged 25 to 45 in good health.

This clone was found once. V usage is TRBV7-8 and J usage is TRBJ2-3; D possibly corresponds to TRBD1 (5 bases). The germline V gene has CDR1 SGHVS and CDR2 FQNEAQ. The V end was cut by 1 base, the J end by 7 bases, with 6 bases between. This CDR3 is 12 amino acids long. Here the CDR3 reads CASSLVDNTQYF. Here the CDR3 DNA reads TGTGCCAGCAGCTTAGTGGACAATACGCAGTATTTT. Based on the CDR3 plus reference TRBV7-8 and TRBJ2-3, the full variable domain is GAGVSQSPRYKVAKRGQDVALRCDPISGHVSLFWYQQALGQGPEFLTYFQNEAQLDKSGLPSDRFFAERPEGSVSTLKIQRTQQEDSAVYLCASSLVDNTQYFGPGTRLTVL.

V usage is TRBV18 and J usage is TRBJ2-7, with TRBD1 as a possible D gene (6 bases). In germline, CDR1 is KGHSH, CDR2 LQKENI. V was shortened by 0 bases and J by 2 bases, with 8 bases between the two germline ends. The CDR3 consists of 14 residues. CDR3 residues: CASSPPGQTYEQYF. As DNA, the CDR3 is TGTGCCAGCTCACCACCCGGACAGACCTACGAGCAGTACTTC.

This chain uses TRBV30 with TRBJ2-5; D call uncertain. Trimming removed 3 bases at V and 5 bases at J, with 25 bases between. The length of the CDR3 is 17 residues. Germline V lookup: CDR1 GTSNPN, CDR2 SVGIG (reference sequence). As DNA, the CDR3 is TGTGCCTGGAGCCTCCCGGTTTTAGGAACTCATTCGGAGACCCAGTACTTC. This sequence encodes CAWSLPVLGTHSETQYF.

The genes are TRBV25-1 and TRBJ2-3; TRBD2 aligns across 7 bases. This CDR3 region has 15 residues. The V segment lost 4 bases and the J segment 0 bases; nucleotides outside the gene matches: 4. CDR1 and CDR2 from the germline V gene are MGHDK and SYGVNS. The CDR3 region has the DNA TGTGCCAGCAGTGGAGCGGGATCTAGCACAGATACGCAGTATTTT. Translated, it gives CASSGAGSSTDTQYF.

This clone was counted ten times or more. The CDR3 bases are TGCGCCAGCAGAAGCCCCGGGACTAGCGGCCCCGAAGGGGTCTACGAGCAGTACTTC. Translating gives CASRSPGTSGPEGVYEQYF. V usage is TRBV5-1 and J usage is TRBJ2-7; 11 bases fit TRBD2. CDR3 size: 19 residues. J gave up 3 bases and V 5 bases, and 19 bases lay outside the gene matches. Germline V CDR1 and CDR2: SGHRS, YFSETQ. The full variable domain, rest sourced from reference TRBV5-1 and TRBJ2-7, is KAGVTQTPRYLIKTRGQQVTLSCSPISGHRSVSWYQQTPGQGLQFLFEYFSETQRNKGNFPGRFSGRQFSNSRSEMNVSTLELGDSALYLCASRSPGTSGPEGVYEQYFGPGTRLTVT.

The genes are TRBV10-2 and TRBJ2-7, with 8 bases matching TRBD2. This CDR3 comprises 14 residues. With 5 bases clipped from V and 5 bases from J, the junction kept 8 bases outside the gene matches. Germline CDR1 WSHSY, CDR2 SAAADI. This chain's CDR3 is CASSRAGGVNEQYF. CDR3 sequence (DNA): TGCGCCAGCAGTAGGGCGGGAGGAGTTAACGAGCAGTACTTC.

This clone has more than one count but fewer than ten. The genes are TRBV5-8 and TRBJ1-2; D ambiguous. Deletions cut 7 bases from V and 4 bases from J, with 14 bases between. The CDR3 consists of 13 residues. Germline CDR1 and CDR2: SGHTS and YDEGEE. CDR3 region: CASPQAVGYGYTF. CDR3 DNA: TGTGCCAGCCCGCAGGCCGTTGGCTATGGCTACACCTTC. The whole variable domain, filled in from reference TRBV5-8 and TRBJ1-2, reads EAGVTQSPTHLIKTRGQQATLRCSPISGHTSVYWYQQALGLGLQFLLWYDEGEERNRGNFPPRFSGRQFPNYSSELNVNALELEDSALYLCASPQAVGYGYTFGSGTRLTVV.

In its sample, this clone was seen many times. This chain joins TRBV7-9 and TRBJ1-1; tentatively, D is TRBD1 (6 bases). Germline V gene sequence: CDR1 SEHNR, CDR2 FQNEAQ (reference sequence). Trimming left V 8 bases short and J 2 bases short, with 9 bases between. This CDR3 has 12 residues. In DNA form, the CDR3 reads TGTGCCAGCTCCAGGGGTAACACTGAAGCTTTCTTT. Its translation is CASSRGNTEAFF.

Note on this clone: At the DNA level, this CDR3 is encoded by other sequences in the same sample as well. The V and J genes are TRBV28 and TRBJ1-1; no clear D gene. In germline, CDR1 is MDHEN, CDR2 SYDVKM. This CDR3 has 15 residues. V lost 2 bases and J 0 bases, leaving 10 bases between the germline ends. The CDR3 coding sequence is TGTGCCAGCAGTTTAAGGCAGACCATGAACACTGAAGCTTTCTTT. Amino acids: CASSLRQTMNTEAFF.

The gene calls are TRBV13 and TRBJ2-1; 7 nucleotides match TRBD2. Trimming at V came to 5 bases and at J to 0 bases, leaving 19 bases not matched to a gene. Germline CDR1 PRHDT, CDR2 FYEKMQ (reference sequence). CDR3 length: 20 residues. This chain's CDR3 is CASSRPQLNLAASSYNEQFF. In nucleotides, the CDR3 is TGTGCCAGCAGCAGGCCCCAGCTAAATCTAGCGGCCAGCTCCTACAATGAGCAGTTCTTC.

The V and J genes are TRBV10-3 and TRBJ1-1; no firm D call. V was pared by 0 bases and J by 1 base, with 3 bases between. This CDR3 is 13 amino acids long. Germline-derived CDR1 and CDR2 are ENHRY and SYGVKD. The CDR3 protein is CAISESGNTEAFF. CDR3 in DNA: TGTGCCATCAGTGAGTCAGGGAACACTGAAGCTTTCTTT.

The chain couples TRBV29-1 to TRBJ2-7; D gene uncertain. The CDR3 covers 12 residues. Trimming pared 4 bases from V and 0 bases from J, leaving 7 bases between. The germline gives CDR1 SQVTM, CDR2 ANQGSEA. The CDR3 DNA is TGCAGCGTTGCCCTGAGCTCCTACGAGCAGTACTTC. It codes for CSVALSSYEQYF.

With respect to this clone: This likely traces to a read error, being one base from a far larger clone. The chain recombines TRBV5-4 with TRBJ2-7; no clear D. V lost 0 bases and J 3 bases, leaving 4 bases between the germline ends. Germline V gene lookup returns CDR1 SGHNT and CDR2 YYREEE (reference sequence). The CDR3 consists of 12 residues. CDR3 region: CASSLDGYEQYF. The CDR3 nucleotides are TGTGCCAGCAGCTTGGACGGCTACGAGCAGTACTTC.

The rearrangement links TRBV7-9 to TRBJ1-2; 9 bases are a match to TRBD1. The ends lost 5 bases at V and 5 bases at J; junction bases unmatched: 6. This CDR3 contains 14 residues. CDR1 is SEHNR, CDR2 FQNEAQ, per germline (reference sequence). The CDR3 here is CASSTTGGAYGYTF. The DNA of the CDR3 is TGTGCCAGCAGCACTACAGGGGGCGCTTATGGCTACACCTTC.

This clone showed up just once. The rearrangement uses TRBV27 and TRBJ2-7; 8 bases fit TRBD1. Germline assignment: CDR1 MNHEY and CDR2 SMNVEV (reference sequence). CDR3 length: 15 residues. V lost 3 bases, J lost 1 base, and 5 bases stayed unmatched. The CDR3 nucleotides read TGTGCCAGCAGTTTTGGACAGGGAAGGTCCTACGAGCAGTACTTC. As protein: CASSFGQGRSYEQYF.

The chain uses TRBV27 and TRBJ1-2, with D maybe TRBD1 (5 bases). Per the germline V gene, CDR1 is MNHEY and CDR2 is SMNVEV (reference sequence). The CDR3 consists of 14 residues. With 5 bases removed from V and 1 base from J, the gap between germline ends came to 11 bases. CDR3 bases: TGTGCCAGCAGTCCCGGGGGAGTTAACTATGGCTACACCTTC. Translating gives CASSPGGVNYGYTF.

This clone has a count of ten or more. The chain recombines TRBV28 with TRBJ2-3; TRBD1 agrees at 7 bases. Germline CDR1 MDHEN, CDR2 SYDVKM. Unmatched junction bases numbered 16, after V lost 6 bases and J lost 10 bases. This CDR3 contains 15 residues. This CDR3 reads CASRRDSLSFSAQYF. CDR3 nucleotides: TGTGCCAGCAGACGGGACAGCCTGAGCTTTTCTGCGCAGTATTTT.

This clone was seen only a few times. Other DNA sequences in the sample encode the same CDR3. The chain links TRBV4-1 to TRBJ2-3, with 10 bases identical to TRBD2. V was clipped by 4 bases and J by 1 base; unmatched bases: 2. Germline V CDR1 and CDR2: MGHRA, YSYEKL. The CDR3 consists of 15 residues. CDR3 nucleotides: TGCGCCAGCAGCCCGAGCGGGAGGGGCACAGATACGCAGTATTTT. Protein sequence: CASSPSGRGTDTQYF.

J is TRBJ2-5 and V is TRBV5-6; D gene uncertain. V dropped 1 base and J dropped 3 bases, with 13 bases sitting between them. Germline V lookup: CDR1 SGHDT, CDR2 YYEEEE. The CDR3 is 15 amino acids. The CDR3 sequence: CASSLNWGREETQYF. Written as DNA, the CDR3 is TGTGCCAGCAGCTTGAACTGGGGTAGAGAAGAGACCCAGTACTTC.